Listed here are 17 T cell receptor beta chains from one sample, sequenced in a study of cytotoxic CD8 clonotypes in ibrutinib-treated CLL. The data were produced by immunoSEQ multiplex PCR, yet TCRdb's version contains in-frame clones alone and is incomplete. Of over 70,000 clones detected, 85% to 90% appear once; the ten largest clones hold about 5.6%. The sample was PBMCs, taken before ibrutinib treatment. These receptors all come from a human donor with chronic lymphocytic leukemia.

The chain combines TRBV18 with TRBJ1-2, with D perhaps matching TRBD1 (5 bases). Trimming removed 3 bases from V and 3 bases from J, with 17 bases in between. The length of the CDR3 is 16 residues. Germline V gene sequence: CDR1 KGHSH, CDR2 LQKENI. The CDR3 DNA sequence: TGTGCCAGCTCACCCCGCCAGGGAGGGAGGGACTATGGCTACACCTTC. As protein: CASSPRQGGRDYGYTF.

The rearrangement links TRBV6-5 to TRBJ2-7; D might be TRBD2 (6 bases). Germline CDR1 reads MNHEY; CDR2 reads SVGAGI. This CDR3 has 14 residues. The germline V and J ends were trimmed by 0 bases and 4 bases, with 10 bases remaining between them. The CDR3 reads CASSYSVEGYEQYF. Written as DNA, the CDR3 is TGTGCCAGCAGTTACTCCGTGGAGGGTTACGAGCAGTACTTC.

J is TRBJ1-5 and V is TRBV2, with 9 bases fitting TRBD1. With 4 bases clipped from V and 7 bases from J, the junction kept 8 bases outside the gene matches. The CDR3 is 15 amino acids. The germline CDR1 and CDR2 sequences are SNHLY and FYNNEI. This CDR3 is CASSGQGGREQPQHF. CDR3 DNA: TGTGCCAGCAGTGGACAGGGGGGTAGGGAACAGCCCCAGCATTTT.

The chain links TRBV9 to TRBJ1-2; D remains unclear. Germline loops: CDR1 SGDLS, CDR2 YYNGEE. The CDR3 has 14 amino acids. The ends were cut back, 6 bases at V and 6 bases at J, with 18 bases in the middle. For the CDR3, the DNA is TGTGCCAGCAACGATGGGAATTCACCCGATGGCTACACCTTC. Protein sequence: CASNDGNSPDGYTF.

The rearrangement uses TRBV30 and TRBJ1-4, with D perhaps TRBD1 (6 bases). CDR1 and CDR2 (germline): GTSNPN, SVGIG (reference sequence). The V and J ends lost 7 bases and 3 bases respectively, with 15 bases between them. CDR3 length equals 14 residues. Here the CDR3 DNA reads TGTGCCTACCACGGGGGGGCGCCTAATGAAAAACTGTTTTTT. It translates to CAYHGGAPNEKLFF.

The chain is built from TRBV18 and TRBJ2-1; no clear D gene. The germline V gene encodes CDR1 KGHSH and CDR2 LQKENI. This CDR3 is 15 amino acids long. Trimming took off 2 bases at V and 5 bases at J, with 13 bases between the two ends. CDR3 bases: TGTGCCAGCTCACCATATCACGGCCTAGACAATGAGCAGTTCTTC. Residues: CASSPYHGLDNEQFF.

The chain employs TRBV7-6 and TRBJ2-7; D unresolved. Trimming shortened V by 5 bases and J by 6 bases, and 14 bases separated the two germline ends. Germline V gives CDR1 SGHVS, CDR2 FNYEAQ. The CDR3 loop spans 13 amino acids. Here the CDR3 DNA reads TGTGCCAGCAGCCCAGTCCGGGCGGTCGAGCAGTACTTC. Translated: CASSPVRAVEQYF. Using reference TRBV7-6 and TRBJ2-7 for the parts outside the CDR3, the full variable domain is GAGVSQSPRYKVTKRGQDVALRCDPISGHVSLYWYRQALGQGPEFLTYFNYEAQQDKSGLPNDRFSAERPEGSISTLTIQRTEQRDSAMYRCASSPVRAVEQYFGPGTRLTVT.

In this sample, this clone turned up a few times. CDR3 coding DNA: TGTGCCAGCAGCCCCACGGAGGCGGAGCCCCAGCATTTT. This gives the protein CASSPTEAEPQHF. V and J are TRBV7-9 and TRBJ1-5; D unclear. In germline, CDR1 is SEHNR, CDR2 FQNEAQ (reference sequence). Trimming cost V 5 bases and J 8 bases, with 13 bases left between them. The CDR3 consists of 13 residues.

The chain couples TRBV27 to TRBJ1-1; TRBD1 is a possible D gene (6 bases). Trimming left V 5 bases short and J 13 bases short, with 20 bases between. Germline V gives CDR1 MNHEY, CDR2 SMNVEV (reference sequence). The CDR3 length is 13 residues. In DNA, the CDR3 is TGTGCCAGCAGTATAACACAGGGTGGAACGGTTTTCTTT. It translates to CASSITQGGTVFF.

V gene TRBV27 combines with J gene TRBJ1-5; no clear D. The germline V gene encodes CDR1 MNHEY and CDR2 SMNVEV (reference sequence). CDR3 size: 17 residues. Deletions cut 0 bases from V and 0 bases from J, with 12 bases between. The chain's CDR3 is CASSLSRQPYSNQPQHF. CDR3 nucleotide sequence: TGTGCCAGCAGTTTATCACGTCAGCCATATAGCAATCAGCCCCAGCATTTT.

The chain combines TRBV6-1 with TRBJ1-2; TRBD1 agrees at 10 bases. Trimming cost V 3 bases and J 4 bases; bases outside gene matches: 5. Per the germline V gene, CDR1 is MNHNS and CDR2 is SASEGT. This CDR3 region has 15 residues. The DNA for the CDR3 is TGTGCCAGCAGTGACCGGGACAGGGGACTCTATGGCTACACCTTC. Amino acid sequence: CASSDRDRGLYGYTF.

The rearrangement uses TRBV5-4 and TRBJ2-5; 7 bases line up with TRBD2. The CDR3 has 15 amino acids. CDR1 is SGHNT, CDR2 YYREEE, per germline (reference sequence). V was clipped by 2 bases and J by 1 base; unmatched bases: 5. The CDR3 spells CASSFASSGQETQYF. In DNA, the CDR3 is TGTGCCAGCAGCTTCGCGTCTAGCGGCCAAGAGACCCAGTACTTC.

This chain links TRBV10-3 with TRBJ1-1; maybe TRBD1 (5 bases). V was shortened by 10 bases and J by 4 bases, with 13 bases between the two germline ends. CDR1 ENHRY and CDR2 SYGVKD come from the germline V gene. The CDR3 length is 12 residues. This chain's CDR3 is CATGSGGTEAFF. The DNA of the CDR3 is TGTGCCACCGGGTCGGGGGGCACTGAAGCTTTCTTT.

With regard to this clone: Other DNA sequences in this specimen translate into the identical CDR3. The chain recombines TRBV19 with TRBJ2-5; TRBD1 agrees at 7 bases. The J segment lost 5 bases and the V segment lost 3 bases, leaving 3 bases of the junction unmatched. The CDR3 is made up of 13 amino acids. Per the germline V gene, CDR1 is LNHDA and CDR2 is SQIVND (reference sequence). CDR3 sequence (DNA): TGTGCCAGTAGTATTGGCAGGGGGGAGACCCAGTACTTC. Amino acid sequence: CASSIGRGETQYF.

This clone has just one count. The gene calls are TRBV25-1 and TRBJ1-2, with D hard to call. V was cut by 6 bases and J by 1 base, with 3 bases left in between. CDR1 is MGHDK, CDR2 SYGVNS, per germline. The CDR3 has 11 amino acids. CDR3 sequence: CASSGNYGYTF. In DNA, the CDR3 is TGTGCCAGCAGCGGTAACTATGGCTACACCTTC.

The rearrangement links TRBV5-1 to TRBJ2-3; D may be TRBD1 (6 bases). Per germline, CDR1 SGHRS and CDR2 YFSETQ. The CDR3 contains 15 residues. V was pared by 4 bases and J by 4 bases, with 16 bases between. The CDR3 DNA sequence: TGCGCCAGCAGCCCCGGACAGACTTTCGCAGATACGCAGTATTTT. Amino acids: CASSPGQTFADTQYF.

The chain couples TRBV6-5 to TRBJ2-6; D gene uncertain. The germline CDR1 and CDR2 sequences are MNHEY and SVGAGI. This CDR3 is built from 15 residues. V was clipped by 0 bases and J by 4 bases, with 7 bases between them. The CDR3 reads CASSYSGSGANVLTF. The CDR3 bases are TGTGCCAGCAGTTACTCCGGTTCCGGGGCCAACGTCCTGACTTTC.